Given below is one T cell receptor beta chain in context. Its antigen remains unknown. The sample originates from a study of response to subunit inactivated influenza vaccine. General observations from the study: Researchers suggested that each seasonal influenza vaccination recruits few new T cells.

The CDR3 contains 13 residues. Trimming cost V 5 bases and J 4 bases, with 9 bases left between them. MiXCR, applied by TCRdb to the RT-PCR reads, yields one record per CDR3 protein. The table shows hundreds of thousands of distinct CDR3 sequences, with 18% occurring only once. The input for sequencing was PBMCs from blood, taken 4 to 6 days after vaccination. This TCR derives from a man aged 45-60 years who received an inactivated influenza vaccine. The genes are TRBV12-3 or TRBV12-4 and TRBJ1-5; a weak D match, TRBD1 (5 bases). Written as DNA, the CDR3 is TGTGCCAGCAGTGGGACCTGGAATCAGCCCCAGCATTTT. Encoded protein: CASSGTWNQPQHF.